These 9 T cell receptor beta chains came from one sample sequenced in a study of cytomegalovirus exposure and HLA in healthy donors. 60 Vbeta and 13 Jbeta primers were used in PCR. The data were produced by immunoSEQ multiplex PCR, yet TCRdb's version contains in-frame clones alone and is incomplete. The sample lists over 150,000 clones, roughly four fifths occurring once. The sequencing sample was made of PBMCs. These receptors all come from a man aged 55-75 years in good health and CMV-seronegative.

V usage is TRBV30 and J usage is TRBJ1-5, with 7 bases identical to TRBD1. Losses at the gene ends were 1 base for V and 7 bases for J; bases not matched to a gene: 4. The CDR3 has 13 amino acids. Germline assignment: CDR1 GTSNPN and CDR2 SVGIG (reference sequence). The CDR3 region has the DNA TGTGCCTGGAGTGGGACAGGAGGGCAGCCCCAGCATTTT. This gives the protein CAWSGTGGQPQHF.

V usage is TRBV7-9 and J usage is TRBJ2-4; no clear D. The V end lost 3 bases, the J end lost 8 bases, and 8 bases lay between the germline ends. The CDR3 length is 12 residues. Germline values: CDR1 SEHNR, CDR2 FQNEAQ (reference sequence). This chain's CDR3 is CASSFGYDIQYF. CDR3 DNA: TGTGCCAGCAGCTTCGGGTATGACATTCAGTACTTC.

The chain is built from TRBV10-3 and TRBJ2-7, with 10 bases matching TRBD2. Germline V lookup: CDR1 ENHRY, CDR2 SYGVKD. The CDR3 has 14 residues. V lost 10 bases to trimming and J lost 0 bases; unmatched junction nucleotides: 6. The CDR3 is CATKREGGSYEQYF. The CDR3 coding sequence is TGTGCCACCAAGCGGGAGGGAGGCTCCTACGAGCAGTACTTC.

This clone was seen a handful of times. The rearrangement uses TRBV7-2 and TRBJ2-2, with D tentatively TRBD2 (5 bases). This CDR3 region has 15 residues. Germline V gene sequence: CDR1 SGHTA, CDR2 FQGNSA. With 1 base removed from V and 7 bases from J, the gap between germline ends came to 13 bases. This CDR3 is CASSLGSGLGGELFF. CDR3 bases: TGTGCCAGCAGCTTAGGTTCGGGGTTGGGCGGGGAGCTGTTTTTT.

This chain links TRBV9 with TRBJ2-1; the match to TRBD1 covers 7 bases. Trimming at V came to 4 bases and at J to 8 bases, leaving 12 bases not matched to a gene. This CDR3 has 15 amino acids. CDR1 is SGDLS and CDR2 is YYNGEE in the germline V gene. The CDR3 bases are TGTGCCAGCAGCCCAGGGGGAACACCCGGCCATGAGCAGTTCTTC. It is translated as CASSPGGTPGHEQFF. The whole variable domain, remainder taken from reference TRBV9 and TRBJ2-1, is DSGVTQTPKHLITATGQRVTLRCSPRSGDLSVYWYQQSLDQGLQFLIQYYNGEERAKGNILERFSAQQFPDLHSELNLSSLELGDSALYFCASSPGGTPGHEQFFGPGTRLTVL.

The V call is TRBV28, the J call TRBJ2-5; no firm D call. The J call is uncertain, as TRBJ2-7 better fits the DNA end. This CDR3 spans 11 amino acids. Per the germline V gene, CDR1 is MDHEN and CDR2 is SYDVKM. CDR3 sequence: CASATAYEQYF. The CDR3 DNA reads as TGTGCCAGTGCAACAGCCTACGAGCAGTACTTC.

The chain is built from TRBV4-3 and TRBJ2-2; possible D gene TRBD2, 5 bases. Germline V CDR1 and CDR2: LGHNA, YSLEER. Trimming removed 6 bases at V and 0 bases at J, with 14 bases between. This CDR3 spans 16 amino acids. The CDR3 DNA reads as TGCGCCAGCAGACGGGGTAGCCATTCGAACACCGGGGAGCTGTTTTTT. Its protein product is CASRRGSHSNTGELFF.

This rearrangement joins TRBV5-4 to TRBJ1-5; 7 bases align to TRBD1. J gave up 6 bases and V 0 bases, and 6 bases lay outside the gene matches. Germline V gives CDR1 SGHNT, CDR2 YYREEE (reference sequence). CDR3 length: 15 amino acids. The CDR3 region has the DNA TGTGCCAGCAGCTTGGGACAGGGCTCGGGTCAGCCCCAGCATTTT. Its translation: CASSLGQGSGQPQHF.

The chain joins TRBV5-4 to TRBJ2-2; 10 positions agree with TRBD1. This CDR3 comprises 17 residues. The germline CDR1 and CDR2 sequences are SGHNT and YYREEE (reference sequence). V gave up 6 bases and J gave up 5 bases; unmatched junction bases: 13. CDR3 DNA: TGTGCCAGCACCCCGACAGGGGGCGGTCTAGGAACCGGGGAGCTGTTTTTT. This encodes CASTPTGGGLGTGELFF.